This T cell receptor (beta chain) emerged from a study of cytomegalovirus exposure and HLA in healthy donors. Study-wide context: Earlier results showed approximately 120 million unique TCR beta sequences derived from approximately 170 million T cells.

Study-wide results and limits: Within an earlier analysis, most TCR beta V segments proved productive either about 90% or about 30% of the time. An analysis that was carried out later associated 16,951 TCR beta sequences with HLA alleles at 0.05 false discovery rate.

Sampled while nominally healthy, donors likely had unrecorded immune exposures. PCR used 60 Vbeta primers and 13 Jbeta primers. Profiled with immunoSEQ multiplex PCR; TCRdb holds only in-frame clones, not every one. This repertoire shows about 60,000 clones, 60% to 85% found once; its top ten account for approximately 3.4%. The CDR3 runs 14 residues. The V gene lost 4 bases and the J gene lost 3 bases, with 11 bases spanning the gap. Germline values: CDR1 LGHNA, CDR2 YSLEER. A remark on this clone: The antigen remains undetermined.

The sequencing sample was made of PBMCs. The receptor's source is a woman in her 40s in good health and CMV-seropositive. The chain combines TRBV4-3 with TRBJ2-3; no clear D gene. The CDR3 nucleotides are TGCGCCAGCAGCCCGGGTCTTACGACAGATACGCAGTATTTT. Translated, it gives CASSPGLTTDTQYF.